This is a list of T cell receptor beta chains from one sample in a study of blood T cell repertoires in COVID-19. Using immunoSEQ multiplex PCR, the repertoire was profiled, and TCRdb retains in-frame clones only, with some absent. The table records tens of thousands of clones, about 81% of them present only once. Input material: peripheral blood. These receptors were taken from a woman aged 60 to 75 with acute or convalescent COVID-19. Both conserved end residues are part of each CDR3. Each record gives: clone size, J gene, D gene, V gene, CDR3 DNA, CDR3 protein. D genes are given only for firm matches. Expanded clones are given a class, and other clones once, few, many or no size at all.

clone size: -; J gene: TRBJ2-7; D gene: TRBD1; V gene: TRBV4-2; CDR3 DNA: TGTGCCAGCAGCCGCCAGTGGGGACAGGGGACCTACGAGCAGTACTTC; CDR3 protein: CASSRQWGQGTYEQYF
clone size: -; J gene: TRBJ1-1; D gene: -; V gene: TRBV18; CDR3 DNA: TGTGCCAGCTCACCACCATCGGGGGGGGTTCCTGAAGCTTTCTTT; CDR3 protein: CASSPPSGGVPEAFF
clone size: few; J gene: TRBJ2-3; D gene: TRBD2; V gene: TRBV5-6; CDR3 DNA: TGTGCCAGCAAAACTAGCGGGCTTAACACAGATACGCAGTATTTT; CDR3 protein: CASKTSGLNTDTQYF
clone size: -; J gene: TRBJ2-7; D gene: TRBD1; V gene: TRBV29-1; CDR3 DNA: TGCAGCGTCAGGACAGGGGGACCTTACGAGCAGTACTTC; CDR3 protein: CSVRTGGPYEQYF
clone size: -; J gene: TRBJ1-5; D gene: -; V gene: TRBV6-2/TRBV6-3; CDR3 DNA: TGTGCCAGCAGTTACGGCGGGCAGGTCAATCAGCCCCAGCATTTT; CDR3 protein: CASSYGGQVNQPQHF
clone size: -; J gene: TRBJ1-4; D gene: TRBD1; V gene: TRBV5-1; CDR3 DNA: TGCGCCAGCAGCTTACAGGGGGCAGGAGATGAAAAACTGTTTTTT; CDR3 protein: CASSLQGAGDEKLFF
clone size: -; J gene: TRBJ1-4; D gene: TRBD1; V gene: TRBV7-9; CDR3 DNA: TGTGCCAGCAGCCTAGGACAGGGGGATAATGAAAAACTGTTTTTT; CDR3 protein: CASSLGQGDNEKLFF
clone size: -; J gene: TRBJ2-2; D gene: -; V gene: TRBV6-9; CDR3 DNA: TGTGCCAGCCCCCTTTACAGGGAGCTGTTTTTT; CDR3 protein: CASPLYRELFF
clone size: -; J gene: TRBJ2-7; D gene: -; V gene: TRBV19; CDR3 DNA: TGTGCCAGTAGTTCTGGGGAGAGCTACGAGCAGTACTTC; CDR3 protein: CASSSGESYEQYF
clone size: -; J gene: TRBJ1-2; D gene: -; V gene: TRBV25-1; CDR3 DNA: TGTGCCAGCAGTGAGGTGGGAGCGGAGTATAATGGCTACACCTTC; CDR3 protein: CASSEVGAEYNGYTF
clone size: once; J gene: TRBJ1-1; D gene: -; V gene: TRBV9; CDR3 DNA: TGTGCCAGCAGCGTAGCTACGGGGGGGGTTGGCACTGAAGCTTTCTTT; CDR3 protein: CASSVATGGVGTEAFF
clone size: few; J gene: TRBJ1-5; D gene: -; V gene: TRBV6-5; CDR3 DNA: TGTGCCAGCAGTTACTCCCCGGTGGTTCAGCCCCAGCATTTT; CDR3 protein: CASSYSPVVQPQHF
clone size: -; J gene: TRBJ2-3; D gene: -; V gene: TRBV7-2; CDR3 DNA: TGTGCCAGCAGCCCCACCCGACACCGCACAGATACGCAGTATTTT; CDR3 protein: CASSPTRHRTDTQYF
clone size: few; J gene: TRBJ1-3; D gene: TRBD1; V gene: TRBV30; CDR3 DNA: TGTGCCTGGAGTCCGGACAGGTTCTCTGGAAACACCATATATTTT; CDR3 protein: CAWSPDRFSGNTIYF
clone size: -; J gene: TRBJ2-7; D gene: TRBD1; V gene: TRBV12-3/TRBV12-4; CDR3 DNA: TGTGCCAGCAGCATAGGACAGGGCTACGAGCAGTACTTC; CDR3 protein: CASSIGQGYEQYF
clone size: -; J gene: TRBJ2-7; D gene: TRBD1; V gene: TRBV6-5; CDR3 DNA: TGTGCCAGCATGAGAGACAGGGTCGCCTACGAGCAGTACTTC; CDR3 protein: CASMRDRVAYEQYF
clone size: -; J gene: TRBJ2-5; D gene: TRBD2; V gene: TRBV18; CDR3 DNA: TGTGCCAGCTCACCAAGTAGACCAGCGGGGGTCCAAGAGACCCAGTACTTC; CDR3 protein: CASSPSRPAGVQETQYF
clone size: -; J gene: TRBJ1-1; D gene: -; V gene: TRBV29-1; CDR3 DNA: TGCAGCGTTGGGGGGAGGGGTAACACTGAAGCTTTCTTT; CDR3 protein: CSVGGRGNTEAFF
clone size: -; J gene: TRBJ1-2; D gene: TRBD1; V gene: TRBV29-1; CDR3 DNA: TGCAGCGCCGCCTTCTCCTGGGGGACAGGGTTCAACTATGGCTACACCTTC; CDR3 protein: CSAAFSWGTGFNYGYTF
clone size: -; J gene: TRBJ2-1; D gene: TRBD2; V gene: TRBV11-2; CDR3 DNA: TGTGCCAGCAGCAAGGGACTAGCGGGGGGACATGAGCAGTTCTTC; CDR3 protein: CASSKGLAGGHEQFF
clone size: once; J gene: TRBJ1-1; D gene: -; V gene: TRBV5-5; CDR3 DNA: TGTGCCAGCAGCCCTCACACACAGGCTTTGAACACTGAAGCTTTCTTT; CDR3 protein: CASSPHTQALNTEAFF
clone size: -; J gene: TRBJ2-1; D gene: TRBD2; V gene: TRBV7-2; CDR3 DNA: TGTGCCAGCAAACTAGCGGGGGGGCCTTACAATGAGCAGTTCTTC; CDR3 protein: CASKLAGGPYNEQFF
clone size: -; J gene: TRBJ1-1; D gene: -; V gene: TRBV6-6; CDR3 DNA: TGTGCCAGCAGTTACTCGTCGCAGATGAACACTGAAGCTTTCTTT; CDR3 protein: CASSYSSQMNTEAFF
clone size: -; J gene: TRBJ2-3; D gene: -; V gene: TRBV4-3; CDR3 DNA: TGCGCCAGCAGCCAGGATCTTTCCCCCGGACAGACAGATACGCAGTATTTT; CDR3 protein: CASSQDLSPGQTDTQYF
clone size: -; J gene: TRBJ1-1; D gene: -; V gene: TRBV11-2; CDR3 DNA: TGTGCCAGCAGCTTCGGGTTGGTGAACACTGAAGCTTTCTTT; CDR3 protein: CASSFGLVNTEAFF
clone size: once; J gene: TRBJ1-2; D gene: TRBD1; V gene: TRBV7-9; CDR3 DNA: TGTGCCAGCAGCTTATTTTCCGGGACAGGGGGCACGGGCTATGGCTACACCTTC; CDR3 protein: CASSLFSGTGGTGYGYTF
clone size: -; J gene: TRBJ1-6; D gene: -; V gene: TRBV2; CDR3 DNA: TGTGCCAGCAGTGAAGCTCCCCTCCAGGGTAGTTCACCCCTCCACTTT; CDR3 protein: CASSEAPLQGSSPLHF
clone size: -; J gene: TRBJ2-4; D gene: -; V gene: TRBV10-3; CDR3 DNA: TGTGCCATCAGCGAGAACAGGGAAGCCAAAAACATTCAGTACTTC; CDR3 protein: CAISENREAKNIQYF
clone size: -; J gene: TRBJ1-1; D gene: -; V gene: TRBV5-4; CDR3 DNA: TGTGCCAGCAGCCGACAGGTGAACACTGAAGCTTTCTTT; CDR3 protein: CASSRQVNTEAFF
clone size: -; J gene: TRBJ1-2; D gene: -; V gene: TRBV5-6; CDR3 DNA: TGTGCCAGCAGCCGGTCCGTCTATGGCTACACCTTC; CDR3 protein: CASSRSVYGYTF
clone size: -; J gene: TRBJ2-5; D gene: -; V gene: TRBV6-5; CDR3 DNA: TGTGCCAGCAAGCCTTCACCGCGTAGTACCCAGTACTTC; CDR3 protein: CASKPSPRSTQYF
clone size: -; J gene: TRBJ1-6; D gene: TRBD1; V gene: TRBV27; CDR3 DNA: TGTGCCAGCAGTGACGGGGACAGAAATTCACCCCTCCACTTT; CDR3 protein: CASSDGDRNSPLHF
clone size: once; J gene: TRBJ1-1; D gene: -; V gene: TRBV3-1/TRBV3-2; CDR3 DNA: TGTGCCAGCAGCCAAGATCCTACAGGCAGGGCCGCGGCTTTCTTT; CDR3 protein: CASSQDPTGRAAAFF
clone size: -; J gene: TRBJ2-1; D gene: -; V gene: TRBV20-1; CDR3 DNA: TGCAGTGCTAGTCTAGCGAGCTACAATGAGCAGTTCTTC; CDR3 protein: CSASLASYNEQFF
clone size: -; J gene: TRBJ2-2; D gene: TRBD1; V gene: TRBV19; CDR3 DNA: TGTGCCAGTAGTAAGGGGGCTGGCGGGGAGCTGTTTTTT; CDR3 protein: CASSKGAGGELFF
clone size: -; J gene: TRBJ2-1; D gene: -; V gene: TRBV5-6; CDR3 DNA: TGTGCCAGCAGCTTGGCCCCCAGCGGGCTGTACAATGAGCAGTTCTTC; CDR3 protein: CASSLAPSGLYNEQFF
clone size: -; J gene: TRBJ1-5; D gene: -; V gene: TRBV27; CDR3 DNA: TGTGCCACCCGGGATCCAAATCAGCCCCAGCATTTT; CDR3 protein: CATRDPNQPQHF
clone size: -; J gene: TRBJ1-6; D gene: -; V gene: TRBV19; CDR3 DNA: TGTGCCAGTAGTTCCCCGGGGGGTCGTGATTCACCCCTCCACTTT; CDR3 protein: CASSSPGGRDSPLHF
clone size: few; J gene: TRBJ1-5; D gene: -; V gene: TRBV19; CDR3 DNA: TGTGCCAGTACTTTGGGGGCCTACAATCAGCCCCAGCATTTT; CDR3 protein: CASTLGAYNQPQHF
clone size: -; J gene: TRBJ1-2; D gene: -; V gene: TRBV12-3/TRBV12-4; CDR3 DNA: TGTGCCAGCAGTTTAAAGGGGGAAAGGGGCTACACCTTC; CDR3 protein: CASSLKGERGYTF
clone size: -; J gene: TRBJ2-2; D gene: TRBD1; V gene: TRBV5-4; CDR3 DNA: TGTGCCAGCAGCTTCCGGGACAGGGGTATCGGGGAGCTGTTTTTT; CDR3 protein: CASSFRDRGIGELFF